This T cell receptor beta chain originates from a study of T cells in Graves' hyperthyroidism and ophthalmopathy. Study-level information: The initial diagnosis was the point when peripheral blood was collected, ahead of any treatment. Whole-study findings and limits: A model of 13 V-J features distinguished ophthalmopathy from stable hyperthyroidism.

About this clonotype itself: Its matching antigen is unknown. A much larger clone is a single base away; this may be a read error.

RNA transcripts were the template for amplifying TCR beta CDR3 regions. Using the HTBI primer set, a first-round RT-PCR was run on the TCR CDR3. TCRdb re-called the multiplex PCR reads with MiXCR, one entry per CDR3 protein. The sample has over 300,000 distinct CDR3 sequences, approximately 15% seen once. CDR3 length equals 14 residues. Trimming cost V 6 bases and J 5 bases; bases outside gene matches: 6. The germline CDR1 and CDR2 sequences are MDHEN and SYDVKM. It was uncontrolled infection, other autoimmune disease, pregnancy or lactation that excluded patients. The chain couples TRBV28 to TRBJ2-2; 7 positions match TRBD1. The source material was blood. The TCR was taken from a woman aged 60 to 75 with Graves' hyperthyroidism. CDR3: CASRWGQPTGELFF. The CDR3 region has the DNA TGTGCCAGCAGATGGGGACAGCCAACCGGGGAGCTGTTTTTT.